This TCR beta chain was observed in a study of spatial heterogeneity in lung cancer. Study in general: Compared with alpha-chain sequences, beta-chain sequences were consistently detected in greater numbers.

From germline, CDR1 is MNHNS and CDR2 SASEGT. The CDR3 extends over 16 amino acids. The germline V and J ends were trimmed by 2 bases and 0 bases, with 14 bases remaining between them. Findings and limits, study-wide: Ubiquitous, expanded tumor-derived TCRs were more frequently observed in blood at resection than at follow-up.

Stated time point: sample taken at primary tumor resection. TCRs were sequenced from unsorted whole RNA of tumor, nontumor lung or PBMC. TCRdb re-analysed the 5' RACE reads in MiXCR, keeping a single row per CDR3 protein. The repertoire includes more than 80,000 distinct CDR3 sequences, roughly 12% of them detected once, and about two fifths sits in the top ten. As for this clonotype: As yet, its antigen is unknown.

Sample: PBMCs, taken at surgery. The chain carries TRBV6-1 and TRBJ2-7; the D is unclear. This TCR came from a male donor with early-stage non-small cell lung cancer. CDR3 residues: CASSENPATNSYEQYF. DNA of the CDR3: TGTGCCAGCAGTGAAAATCCGGCTACTAACTCCTACGAGCAGTACTTC.